This T cell receptor (beta chain) was identified in a study of OX40 agonist ivuxolimab in advanced cancers. For the study at large: Dosing consisted of intravenous ivuxolimab at 0.01 to 10 mg/kg every 2 weeks. Study observations and caveats: Averaging showed that CD8+ T cells had more expanded clones than CD4+ did. Clones of CD4+ and CD8+ blood T cells grew by week 6 at doses of 0.1 to 3.0 mg/kg.

Assay: immunoSEQ multiplex PCR; the TCRdb copy retains only in-frame clones and omits some. Of about 110,000 clones in the sample, more than 85% were seen once. A note on this clone: Its matching antigen is unknown.

Germline assignment: CDR1 MNHEY and CDR2 SVGAGI. The V and J ends lost 8 bases and 0 bases respectively, with 10 bases between them. The CDR3 totals 14 residues. The starting material was CD4+ or CD8+ T cells sorted from blood, obtained in a trial of the OX40 agonist ivuxolimab. This chain joins TRBV6-5 and TRBJ2-2; possibly TRBD1 for D (6 bases). This clonotype was obtained from an adult with an advanced solid tumor such as melanoma, head and neck, liver or kidney cancer. CDR3 sequence: CASRWDTNTGELFF. CDR3 nucleotide sequence: TGTGCCAGCCGGTGGGACACGAACACCGGGGAGCTGTTTTTT.